This T cell receptor beta chain was obtained from a study of blood T cell repertoires in COVID-19. The CDR3 has 16 amino acids. Germline V CDR1 and CDR2: LGHNA, YNFKEQ. J gave up 6 bases and V 1 base, and 6 bases lay outside the gene matches. This clone appeared a single time. Assay used: immunoSEQ multiplex PCR; TCRdb lists only in-frame clones, some missing. The sample records around 300,000 clones, approximately 87% being singletons. This TCR came from a woman younger than 45 who had recovered from COVID-19. This chain joins TRBV4-2 and TRBJ1-5; 10 bases fit TRBD1. The sample comprised PBMCs or T cells enriched from blood (not recorded which). CDR3 residues: CASSQGWGQGIQPQHF. CDR3 nucleotide sequence: TGTGCCAGCAGCCAAGGATGGGGACAGGGGATTCAGCCCCAGCATTTT.